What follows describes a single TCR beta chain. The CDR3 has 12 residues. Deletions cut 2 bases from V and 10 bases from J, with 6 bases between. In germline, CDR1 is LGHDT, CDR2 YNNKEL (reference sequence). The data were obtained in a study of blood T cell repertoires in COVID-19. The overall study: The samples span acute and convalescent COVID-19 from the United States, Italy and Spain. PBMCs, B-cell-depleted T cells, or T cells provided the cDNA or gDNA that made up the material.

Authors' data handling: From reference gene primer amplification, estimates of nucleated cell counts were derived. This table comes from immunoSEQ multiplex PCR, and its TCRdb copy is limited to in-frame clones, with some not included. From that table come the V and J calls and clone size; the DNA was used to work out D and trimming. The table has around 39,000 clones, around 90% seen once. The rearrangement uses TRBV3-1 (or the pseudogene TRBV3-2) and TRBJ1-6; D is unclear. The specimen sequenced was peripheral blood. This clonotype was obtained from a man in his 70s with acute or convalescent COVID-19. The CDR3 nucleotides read TGTGCCAGCAGCCAAAGCCGATCACCCCTCCACTTT. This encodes CASSQSRSPLHF.